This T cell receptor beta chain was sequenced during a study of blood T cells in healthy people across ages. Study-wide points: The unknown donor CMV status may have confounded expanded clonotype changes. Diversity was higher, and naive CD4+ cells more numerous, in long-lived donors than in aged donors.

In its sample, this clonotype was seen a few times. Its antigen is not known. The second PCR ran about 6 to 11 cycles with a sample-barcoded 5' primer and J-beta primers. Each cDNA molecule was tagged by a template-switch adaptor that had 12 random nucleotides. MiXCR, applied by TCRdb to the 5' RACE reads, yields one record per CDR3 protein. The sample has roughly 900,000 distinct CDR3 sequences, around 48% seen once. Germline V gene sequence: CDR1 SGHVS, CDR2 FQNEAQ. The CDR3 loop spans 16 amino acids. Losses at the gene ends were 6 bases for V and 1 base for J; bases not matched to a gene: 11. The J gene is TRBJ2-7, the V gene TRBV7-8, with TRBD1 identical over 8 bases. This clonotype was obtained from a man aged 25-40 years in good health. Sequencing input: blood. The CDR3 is CASRRDRSLLSYEQYF. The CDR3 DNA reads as TGTGCCAGCAGGCGGGACAGGAGTCTCCTTTCCTACGAGCAGTACTTC.